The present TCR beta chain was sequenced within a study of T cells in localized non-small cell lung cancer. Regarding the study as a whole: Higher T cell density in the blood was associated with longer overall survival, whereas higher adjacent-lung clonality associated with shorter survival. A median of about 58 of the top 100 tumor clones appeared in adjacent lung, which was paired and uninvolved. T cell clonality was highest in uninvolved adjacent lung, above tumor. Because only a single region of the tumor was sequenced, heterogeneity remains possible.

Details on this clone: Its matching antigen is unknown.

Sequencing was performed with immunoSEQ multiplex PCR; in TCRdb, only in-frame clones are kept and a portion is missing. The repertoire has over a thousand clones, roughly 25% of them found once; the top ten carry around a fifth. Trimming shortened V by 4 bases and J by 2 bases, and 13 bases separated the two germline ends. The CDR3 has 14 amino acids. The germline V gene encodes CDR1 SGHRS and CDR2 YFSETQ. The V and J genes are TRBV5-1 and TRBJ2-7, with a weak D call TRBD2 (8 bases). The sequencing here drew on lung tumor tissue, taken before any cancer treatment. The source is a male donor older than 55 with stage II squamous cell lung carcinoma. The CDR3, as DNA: TGCGCCAGCAGCCGGGAGGGACAGACCTACGAGCAGTACTTC. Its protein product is CASSREGQTYEQYF.